The sequence of this T cell receptor (beta chain) was determined in a study of identical twins. The CDR3 covers 13 residues. V lost 3 bases and J 5 bases, leaving 11 bases between the germline ends. Germline CDR1 and CDR2: KGHSH and LQKENI. MiXCR, run by TCRdb on the 5' RACE reads, gives a single entry per CDR3 protein. The data hold around 1.7 million distinct CDR3 sequences, with 32% observed a single time. This clonotype was observed a few times. Sequenced material: cord blood. This sequence joins TRBV18 and TRBJ2-7; D gene uncertain. This TCR came from a newborn girl in good health. The CDR3 is CASSPWGYDEQYF. Here the CDR3 DNA reads TGTGCCAGCTCACCGTGGGGTTATGACGAGCAGTACTTC.